Following are 22 T cell receptor beta chains from one sample sequenced in a study of blood T cell repertoires in COVID-19. The method was immunoSEQ multiplex PCR; TCRdb's version includes in-frame clones alone and lacks a portion of them. This sample yields 200,000 or so clones, of which approximately 88% are seen a single time; approximately 8.2% belongs to the top ten. The sequenced material came from PBMCs or T cells enriched from blood (not recorded which). The receptors here all came from a woman under 30 who had recovered from COVID-19.

In this sample, this clone turned up a few times. The chain joins TRBV6-5 to TRBJ1-1; no definite D call. The germline V gene has CDR1 MNHEY and CDR2 SVGAGI. V was shortened by 0 bases and J by 1 base, with 12 bases between the two germline ends. The CDR3 consists of 16 residues. This CDR3 is CASSYSDWAGNTEAFF. The CDR3 nucleotides read TGTGCCAGCAGTTACTCTGATTGGGCGGGGAACACTGAAGCTTTCTTT.

The chain recombines TRBV12-3 or TRBV12-4 with TRBJ2-5; D gene ambiguous. The CDR3 runs 11 residues. V was shortened by 7 bases and J by 5 bases, with 8 bases between the two germline ends. The CDR3 bases are TGTGCCAGCACCCGGCGGGAGACCCAGTACTTC. This translates into CASTRRETQYF.

There are a few counts of this clone. The V and J genes are TRBV7-9 and TRBJ1-5; 12 nucleotides match TRBD1. Trimming took 3 bases from V and 5 from J; bases not matched to a gene: 8. Germline-derived CDR1 and CDR2 are SEHNR and FQNEAQ (reference sequence). The CDR3 loop spans 17 amino acids. CDR3 DNA sequence: TGTGCCAGCAGCTTTTACCCGGGACAGGGGGCAGATCAGCCCCAGCATTTT. Translated: CASSFYPGQGADQPQHF. The variable domain in full, completed from reference TRBV7-9 and TRBJ1-5, reads DTGVSQNPRHKITKRGQNVTFRCDPISEHNRLYWYRQTLGQGPEFLTYFQNEAQLEKSRLLSDRFSAERPKGSFSTLEIQRTEQGDSAMYLCASSFYPGQGADQPQHFGDGTRLSIL.

V is TRBV6-5 and J is TRBJ1-5; 7 nucleotides line up with TRBD1. CDR3 length equals 15 residues. V shed 5 bases and J 7 bases; nucleotides not matched to a gene: 11. The germline V gene has CDR1 MNHEY and CDR2 SVGAGI. The DNA of the CDR3 is TGTGCCAGCAGTCCGCAGGGGGTTTCGTGGCAGCCCCAGCATTTT. Its translation: CASSPQGVSWQPQHF.

This chain connects TRBV2 to TRBJ1-2; 8 nucleotides match TRBD1. The germline V gene encodes CDR1 SNHLY and CDR2 FYNNEI. After removal of 6 bases from V and 6 bases from J, the junction contained 12 bases not matched to a gene. The CDR3 extends over 15 amino acids. The CDR3 sequence: CASRELFRGRNGYTF. DNA for the CDR3: TGTGCCAGCAGAGAGCTTTTCAGGGGGCGGAATGGCTACACCTTC.

The J gene is TRBJ1-2, the V gene TRBV28; 9 bases line up with TRBD1. CDR1 and CDR2 (germline): MDHEN, SYDVKM. J gave up 6 bases and V 4 bases, and 9 bases lay outside the gene matches. The CDR3 covers 15 residues. The CDR3 here is CASSSGQGRLDGYTF. As DNA, the CDR3 is TGTGCCAGCAGTTCGGGACAGGGAAGGTTGGATGGCTACACCTTC.

The chain has TRBV5-1 and TRBJ1-2; 7 positions match TRBD1. The CDR3 is 14 residues long. The V and J ends lost 5 bases and 0 bases, in that order; junction bases with no gene match: 4. Germline assignment: CDR1 SGHRS and CDR2 YFSETQ. The CDR3 here is CASRTGTANYGYTF. CDR3 coding DNA: TGCGCCAGCAGAACGGGGACAGCTAACTATGGCTACACCTTC.

V is TRBV3-1 (or the pseudogene TRBV3-2) and J is TRBJ1-1; possible D gene TRBD1, 5 bases. V lost 2 bases and J 4 bases, leaving 11 bases between the germline ends. Germline CDR1 and CDR2: LGHDT and YNNKEL (reference sequence). The CDR3 has 14 residues. The CDR3, as DNA: TGTGCCAGCAGCCAACTGGGGACTAGCACTGAAGCTTTCTTT. Protein sequence: CASSQLGTSTEAFF.

About this clone itself: Other DNA sequences in this sample translate to the same CDR3. The V call is TRBV28, the J call TRBJ2-1, with TRBD1 matching over 7 bases. CDR1 is MDHEN and CDR2 is SYDVKM in the germline V gene. The V gene end was trimmed by 3 bases and the J gene end by 7 bases; junction bases not matched to a gene: 3. The CDR3 covers 13 residues. CDR3 nucleotide sequence: TGTGCCAGCAGTTTTACAGGGGTTAATGAGCAGTTCTTC. This encodes CASSFTGVNEQFF.

Here the CDR3 reads CASSLTGRPYEQYF. The DNA for the CDR3 is TGTGCCAGCAGCTTAACTGGGAGACCCTACGAGCAGTACTTC. The rearrangement links TRBV11-2 to TRBJ2-7, with D perhaps TRBD2 (5 bases). The CDR3 is 14 amino acids. Germline CDR1 is SGHAT and CDR2 is FQNNGV. Deletions cut 2 bases from V and 2 bases from J, with 10 bases between.

The chain joins TRBV6-6 to TRBJ1-2; maybe TRBD1 (5 bases). Germline assignment: CDR1 MNHNY and CDR2 SVGAGI (reference sequence). The CDR3 is 14 amino acids. V was trimmed by 0 bases and J by 4 bases, leaving 9 bases between them. The CDR3 sequence is CASSYSSGGYGYTF. The CDR3 DNA reads as TGTGCCAGCAGTTACTCATCGGGGGGCTATGGCTACACCTTC.

The chain carries TRBV6-5 and TRBJ2-2; TRBD2 matches 7 bases. Germline assignment: CDR1 MNHEY and CDR2 SVGAGI. This CDR3 is 15 amino acids long. V lost 8 bases and J lost 5; bases outside the gene matches: 11. CDR3 sequence: CASLKGREGTGELFF. The CDR3 nucleotides are TGTGCCAGCTTGAAGGGCAGGGAGGGGACCGGGGAGCTGTTTTTT.

This clone was counted ten times or more. The V and J genes are TRBV30 and TRBJ1-3, with TRBD1 identical over 10 bases. The CDR3 consists of 15 residues. The junction had 14 bases not matched to a gene; V was cut back by 7 bases and J by 8 bases. From germline, CDR1 is GTSNPN and CDR2 SVGIG (reference sequence). CDR3 loop: CASRPAWTGGDTIYF. Here the CDR3 DNA reads TGTGCCTCCCGTCCCGCCTGGACAGGGGGAGACACCATATATTTT.

J is TRBJ2-3 and V is TRBV19; TRBD1 agrees at 8 bases. Germline V gene lookup returns CDR1 LNHDA and CDR2 SQIVND (reference sequence). The CDR3 consists of 14 residues. With 7 bases clipped from V and 3 bases from J, the junction kept 6 bases outside the gene matches. Here the CDR3 DNA reads TGTGCCAGTATGACAGGGGATCGGACAGATACGCAGTATTTT. The encoded protein is CASMTGDRTDTQYF. The full variable domain, completed using reference TRBV19 and TRBJ2-3, is DGGITQSPKYLFRKEGQNVTLSCEQNLNHDAMYWYRQDPGQGLRLIYYSQIVNDFQKGDIAEGYSVSREKKESFPLTVTSAQKNPTAFYLCASMTGDRTDTQYFGPGTRLTVL.

The chain combines TRBV18 with TRBJ1-2; tentatively, D is TRBD1 (6 bases). Trimming took 3 bases from V and 3 from J, leaving 8 bases between them. The CDR3 loop spans 13 amino acids. Germline V gene data show CDR1 as KGHSH and CDR2 as LQKENI. CDR3 residues: CASSPPGDYGYTF. In DNA form, the CDR3 reads TGTGCCAGCTCACCTCCAGGGGACTATGGCTACACCTTC.

There are a few counts of this clone. The gene calls are TRBV4-1 and TRBJ2-7; a possible D gene is TRBD1 (6 bases). The CDR3 is made up of 14 amino acids. Trimming removed 2 bases from V and 2 bases from J, with 10 bases in between. Germline CDR1 is MGHRA and CDR2 is YSYEKL. This CDR3 is CASSQPGATYEQYF. DNA of the CDR3: TGCGCCAGCAGCCAACCAGGGGCCACCTACGAGCAGTACTTC.

CDR3 bases: TGTGCCAGCAGCGTACTAGATAGCAATCAGCCCCAGCATTTT. As protein: CASSVLDSNQPQHF. The rearrangement links TRBV9 to TRBJ1-5; D uncertain. There are 14 residues in the CDR3. V was pared by 1 base and J by 0 bases, with 5 bases between. Germline CDR1 is SGDLS and CDR2 is YYNGEE.

The CDR3 sequence: CASSVVVGVGLGEQFF. For the CDR3, the DNA is TGTGCCAGCAGCGTAGTAGTCGGGGTGGGGTTGGGTGAGCAGTTCTTC. The chain has TRBV9 and TRBJ2-1; maybe TRBD2 (5 bases). CDR3 length equals 16 residues. Trimming stripped 0 bases from V and 9 bases from J, with 19 bases between. Germline V gene sequence: CDR1 SGDLS, CDR2 YYNGEE.

The chain uses TRBV28 and TRBJ2-7; tentatively, D is TRBD2 (6 bases). V was shortened by 3 bases and J by 2 bases, with 20 bases between the two germline ends. This CDR3 has 17 amino acids. Germline V gene data show CDR1 as MDHEN and CDR2 as SYDVKM. The CDR3 region has the DNA TGTGCCAGCAGTTTTTTGCATATAGGAGGGGACCCCTACGAGCAGTACTTC. Protein sequence: CASSFLHIGGDPYEQYF.

CDR3 protein: CASSHETDRGANYGYTF. As DNA, the CDR3 is TGTGCCAGCAGCCACGAGACCGACAGAGGAGCTAACTATGGCTACACCTTC. The J gene is TRBJ1-2, the V gene TRBV3-1 (or the pseudogene TRBV3-2); possible D gene TRBD1, 5 bases. The CDR3 sequence is 17 residues long. CDR1 is LGHDT, CDR2 YNNKEL, per germline (reference sequence). The V and J ends lost 3 bases and 0 bases respectively, with 17 bases between them.

This rearrangement joins TRBV29-1 to TRBJ1-1; a weak D match, TRBD1 (5 bases). The CDR3 extends over 14 amino acids. Trimming shortened V by 2 bases and J by 5 bases, and 15 bases separated the two germline ends. Germline CDR1 SQVTM, CDR2 ANQGSEA. The DNA for the CDR3 is TGCAGCGTTGAAAAGGAGGGGAGGTGGACTGAAGCTTTCTTT. It translates to CSVEKEGRWTEAFF.

The V call is TRBV7-8, the J call TRBJ1-2, with D uncertain. V was clipped by 1 base and J by 8 bases, with 14 bases between them. The CDR3 totals 14 residues. Germline V gene data show CDR1 as SGHVS and CDR2 as FQNEAQ. CDR3 sequence reads: CASSLGREVGGYTF. CDR3 sequence (DNA): TGTGCCAGCAGCTTAGGACGTGAGGTTGGGGGCTACACCTTC.